A single sample is the source of the 2 T cell receptor beta chains below, sequenced in a study of human T cells and chemical hapten exposure. MiXCR, run by TCRdb on the RACE reads, gives a single entry per CDR3 protein. The profile shows about 120,000 distinct CDR3 sequences, over 9% of them singletons. The time point here: patch test 3, about 24 weeks after DPC sensitization. Treatment: therapeutic diphenylcyclopropenone sensitization with weekly scalp DPC. Material: whole blood, obtained in connection with sensitization to the hapten diphenylcyclopropenone (DPC). These TCRs come from a woman aged 45-65 years with alopecia areata. Some clones in this sample may be carry-over from other donors' samples.

The genes are TRBV5-1 and TRBJ2-7; 7 bases match TRBD1. V trimming: 0 bases; J trimming: 4 bases; junction bases outside the gene matches: 4. Germline CDR1 and CDR2: SGHRS and YFSETQ. CDR3 length: 14 amino acids. CDR3 region: CASSLAAQGYEQYF. The CDR3 DNA reads TGCGCCAGCAGCTTGGCCGCACAGGGGTACGAGCAGTACTTC.

This clonotype was found a few times. The chain is built from TRBV6-2 or TRBV6-3 and TRBJ1-4; maybe TRBD1 (5 bases). Trimming removed 11 bases from V and 2 bases from J, with 18 bases in between. Looked up from germline, CDR1 is MNHEY and CDR2 is SVGEGT. The CDR3 is 15 residues long. CDR3 nucleotide sequence: TGTGCCTCAGCACGAAGGGGCGTCACTAATGAAAAACTGTTTTTT. Its protein is CASARRGVTNEKLFF.